This passage covers 22 T cell receptor beta chains from one sample sequenced in a study of technical replicates of blood from a handful of donors (dated by TCRdb to about 2017). The method behind the library was the immunoSEQ multiplex PCR assay. TCRdb carries this immuneACCESS record with in-frame sequences only. Its versions omit some clonotypes, under half of them owing to an unresolved V gene in the studies checked, with the rest unexplained. The sample yields 12,000 to 15,000 clones; 80% to 85% were counted once. The top ten clonotypes cover about 11% of the sample. Specimen: PBMCs. All receptors come from a human donor in good health.

J is TRBJ1-1 and V is TRBV4-1, with unresolved D. Germline V gene sequence: CDR1 MGHRA, CDR2 YSYEKL. The CDR3 has 15 amino acids. Between the trimmed V and J ends, which lost 0 bases and 0 bases, there was a span of 8 bases. In nucleotides, the CDR3 is TGCGCCAGCAGCCAAGATCCCAGTTTGAACACTGAAGCTTTCTTT. Translated: CASSQDPSLNTEAFF.

The rearrangement joins TRBV18 to TRBJ1-2; TRBD1 agrees at 12 bases. V gave up 3 bases and J gave up 3 bases; unmatched junction bases: 2. Germline CDR1 is KGHSH and CDR2 is LQKENI. This CDR3 comprises 15 residues. The CDR3 loop is CASSPGTGGDYGYTF. CDR3 coding DNA: TGTGCCAGCTCACCCGGGACAGGGGGCGACTATGGCTACACCTTC.

This clone was detected a few times. This chain connects TRBV10-3 to TRBJ1-1, with a tentative D call TRBD1 (5 bases). Germline lookup yields CDR1 ENHRY and CDR2 SYGVKD. The CDR3 totals 11 residues. V was trimmed by 8 bases and J by 7 bases, leaving 11 bases between them. CDR3 nucleotides: TGTGCCATCTCAGGGTTGGATGAAGCTTTCTTT. It specifies CAISGLDEAFF.

The J gene is TRBJ1-1, the V gene TRBV19; D gene unclear. Germline V gene data show CDR1 as LNHDA and CDR2 as SQIVND (reference sequence). The CDR3 is 14 amino acids. V lost 1 base and J 5 bases, leaving 11 bases between the germline ends. The CDR3 bases are TGTGCCAGTAGTATAGGTCGGGTTCGGACTGAAGCTTTCTTT. It codes for CASSIGRVRTEAFF. The variable domain in full, with the rest retrieved from reference TRBV19 and TRBJ1-1, is DGGITQSPKYLFRKEGQNVTLSCEQNLNHDAMYWYRQDPGQGLRLIYYSQIVNDFQKGDIAEGYSVSREKKESFPLTVTSAQKNPTAFYLCASSIGRVRTEAFFGQGTRLTVV.

The chain carries TRBV6-5 and TRBJ1-6; D remains unclear. This CDR3 spans 13 amino acids. Per germline, CDR1 MNHEY and CDR2 SVGAGI. The V and J ends lost 9 bases and 2 bases respectively, with 8 bases between them. CDR3 residues: CASQQAYNSPLHF. Written as DNA, the CDR3 is TGTGCCAGTCAACAAGCCTATAATTCACCCCTCCACTTT.

The rearrangement links TRBV5-1 to TRBJ1-2, with D maybe TRBD1 (6 bases). Per the germline V gene, CDR1 is SGHRS and CDR2 is YFSETQ. This CDR3 region has 16 residues. V lost 2 bases, J lost 6 bases, and 20 bases lay in between. This chain's CDR3 is CASSFMTGTAGDGYTF. CDR3 in DNA: TGCGCCAGCAGCTTTATGACAGGCACCGCCGGCGATGGCTACACCTTC.

There are a few counts of this clone. This chain joins TRBV5-4 and TRBJ1-1; D not certain. The CDR3 is 13 residues long. V was clipped by 4 bases and J by 1 base, with 8 bases between them. The germline CDR1 and CDR2 sequences are SGHNT and YYREEE (reference sequence). CDR3 residues: CASSLEANTEAFF. CDR3 DNA sequence: TGTGCCAGCAGCCTAGAAGCGAACACTGAAGCTTTCTTT.

The rearrangement uses TRBV7-9 and TRBJ1-2, with TRBD1 matching 9 bases. Germline trimming cut 10 bases from V and 3 bases from J; bases unmatched to any gene: 24. CDR1 is SEHNR, CDR2 FQNEAQ, per germline (reference sequence). This CDR3 spans 19 amino acids. DNA for the CDR3: TGTGCCACCGATACAATAACCGCAATGGGGACAGGGCCGGACTATGGCTACACCTTC. Amino acids: CATDTITAMGTGPDYGYTF.

The J gene is TRBJ2-7, the V gene TRBV19; tentatively, D is TRBD1 (6 bases). CDR3 length: 15 amino acids. The germline V gene has CDR1 LNHDA and CDR2 SQIVND (reference sequence). The V end lost 5 bases, the J end lost 0 bases, and 14 bases lay between the germline ends. The chain's CDR3 is CASSPSTGLSYEQYF. Here the CDR3 DNA reads TGTGCCAGTAGTCCCTCGACAGGACTCTCCTACGAGCAGTACTTC.

This rearrangement joins TRBV29-1 to TRBJ2-7; 10 nucleotides match TRBD1. Germline V gives CDR1 SQVTM, CDR2 ANQGSEA. The V and J ends lost 7 bases and 3 bases, in that order; junction bases with no gene match: 6. This CDR3 contains 13 residues. In DNA, the CDR3 is TGCAGCGGGCGCCGGACAGGGGGCTACGAGCAGTACTTC. Its translation is CSGRRTGGYEQYF.

The V call is TRBV5-1, the J call TRBJ2-1, with D unclear. The CDR3 extends over 14 amino acids. The germline gives CDR1 SGHRS, CDR2 YFSETQ. Trimming shortened V by 0 bases and J by 2 bases, and 6 bases separated the two germline ends. CDR3 region: CASSLGDTYNEQFF. The CDR3 region has the DNA TGCGCCAGCAGCTTGGGAGACACCTACAATGAGCAGTTCTTC.

As for this clone: Other nucleotide sequences in the sample specify the same CDR3. V is TRBV14 and J is TRBJ1-3; D may be TRBD1 (5 bases). This CDR3 has 14 amino acids. V lost 4 bases and J lost 2, with 9 bases in between. The germline V gene has CDR1 SGHDN and CDR2 FVKESK. Here the CDR3 DNA reads TGTGCCAGCAGCCGCGGGACCGCTGGAAACACCATATATTTT. It specifies CASSRGTAGNTIYF.

CDR3 nucleotide sequence: TGTGCCAGCAGCCCCAAGGACAGGGGAGATCAGCCCCAGCATTTT. Protein product: CASSPKDRGDQPQHF. This chain uses TRBV11-2 with TRBJ1-5; 9 bases are a match to TRBD1. The CDR3 sequence is 15 residues long. J lost 5 bases, V lost 5 bases, and 7 bases had no gene match. CDR1 and CDR2 (germline): SGHAT, FQNNGV.

CDR3 nucleotide sequence: TGTGCCAGCAGGCGAACAGGGACAGGGGCCTACGAGCAGTACTTC. Translated: CASRRTGTGAYEQYF. The chain employs TRBV27 and TRBJ2-7; 10 bases line up with TRBD1. In germline, CDR1 is MNHEY, CDR2 SMNVEV (reference sequence). Trimming removed 6 bases from V and 2 bases from J; junction bases left unmatched: 7. The CDR3 extends over 15 amino acids.

The rearrangement links TRBV29-1 to TRBJ1-3, with TRBD1 identical over 10 bases. CDR1 SQVTM and CDR2 ANQGSEA come from the germline V gene. The CDR3 runs to 14 residues. V lost 6 bases, J lost 4 bases, and 6 bases stayed unmatched. The CDR3 bases are TGCAGCGTCGCAGGACAGGGGGTAGGAAACACCATATATTTT. Protein product: CSVAGQGVGNTIYF.

The V call is TRBV2, the J call TRBJ2-2; possible D gene TRBD2, 6 bases. The length of the CDR3 is 15 residues. The germline V gene has CDR1 SNHLY and CDR2 FYNNEI. V was shortened by 7 bases and J by 8 bases, with 20 bases between the two germline ends. In nucleotides, the CDR3 is TGTGCCAGCAACCCTGCGATCGGGGGTCTGGGGGAGCTGTTTTTT. This translates into CASNPAIGGLGELFF.

The chain recombines TRBV29-1 with TRBJ2-5; 10 nucleotides align to TRBD1. The length of the CDR3 is 16 residues. The germline CDR1 and CDR2 sequences are SQVTM and ANQGSEA. The V and J ends lost 0 bases and 2 bases, in that order; junction bases with no gene match: 6. CDR3 sequence reads: CSVEDMDRGFQETQYF. CDR3 coding DNA: TGCAGCGTTGAAGATATGGACAGGGGGTTTCAAGAGACCCAGTACTTC.

The genes are TRBV2 and TRBJ1-6, with D hard to call. Germline CDR1 SNHLY, CDR2 FYNNEI. Trimming cost V 7 bases and J 7 bases, with 14 bases left between them. The CDR3 is 14 amino acids. DNA of the CDR3: TGTGCCAGCACGTTCGGGGTGGGGAATTCACCCCTCCACTTT. This gives the protein CASTFGVGNSPLHF. The full variable domain, in which reference TRBV2 and TRBJ1-6 provide the parts outside the CDR3, is EPEVTQTPSHQVTQMGQEVILRCVPISNHLYFYWYRQILGQKVEFLVSFYNNEISEKSEIFDDQFSVERPDGSNFTLKIRSTKLEDSAMYFCASTFGVGNSPLHFGNGTRLTVT.

The chain is built from TRBV2 and TRBJ1-6, with 7 bases identical to TRBD1. Per the germline V gene, CDR1 is SNHLY and CDR2 is FYNNEI. The V and J ends lost 2 bases and 4 bases, in that order; junction bases with no gene match: 2. The CDR3 is 15 amino acids. CDR3 coding DNA: TGTGCCAGCAGTGAAAGACAGGGATATAATTCACCCCTCCACTTT. As protein: CASSERQGYNSPLHF.

The CDR3 bases are TGCGCCAGCAGCCCGTCGGGTATTGAAGCTTTCTTT. Its protein is CASSPSGIEAFF. V is TRBV5-1 and J is TRBJ1-1; D remains unclear. V was trimmed by 4 bases and J by 7 bases, leaving 11 bases between them. The CDR3 runs 12 residues. Germline V gene lookup returns CDR1 SGHRS and CDR2 YFSETQ.

V is TRBV28 and J is TRBJ2-1, with 9 bases identical to TRBD2. J was trimmed by 6 bases and V by 6 bases; bases with no gene match: 12. Germline-derived CDR1 and CDR2 are MDHEN and SYDVKM. This CDR3 is built from 16 residues. The CDR3 nucleotides read TGTGCCAGCAGCTTCCAGACTAGCGGTAATTTCAATGAGCAGTTCTTC. Protein: CASSFQTSGNFNEQFF.

This chain uses TRBV5-1 with TRBJ2-3; no clear D gene. Trimming left V 2 bases short and J 0 bases short, with 10 bases between. The germline V gene encodes CDR1 SGHRS and CDR2 YFSETQ. The length of the CDR3 is 15 residues. The chain's CDR3 is CASSFEAPSTDTQYF. CDR3 in DNA: TGCGCCAGCAGCTTCGAGGCCCCCAGCACAGATACGCAGTATTTT.